This T cell receptor (beta chain) is drawn from a study of T-cell memory formation after mild COVID-19. TCRdb redid the calling of the 5' RACE reads with MiXCR, one entry per CDR3 protein. The data contain 250,000 to 350,000 distinct CDR3 sequences, 15% to 20% of them seen just once; the ten biggest clones take up roughly 20%. J was trimmed by 7 bases and V by 4 bases; bases with no gene match: 12. The germline CDR1 and CDR2 sequences are LGHNA and YNFKEQ. The length of the CDR3 is 16 residues. About this clonotype itself: Its matching antigen is unknown.

The study's findings and limits: Unconfirmed was the SARS-CoV-2 specificity of second-wave clones that peaked on day 37. CD4+ contracting clones lay mainly in CM and EM, CD8+ ones in EMRA.

The sequencing input was PBMCs or a T cell subset sorted from them (not recorded which). The clonotype originates from a young man who had mild COVID-19 (a few samples of this study predate the infection). Cell type and time point are not known. V usage is TRBV4-2 and J usage is TRBJ2-1; 8 bases fit TRBD2. The CDR3 bases are TGTGCCAGCAGCCGAACCGAAGGGATAGCGGGGAATGAGCAGTTCTTC. The encoded protein is CASSRTEGIAGNEQFF.